The 27 T cell receptor beta chains below all came from one sample that was sequenced in a study of shared T cell receptors in the human thymus. Profiling relied on immunoSEQ multiplex PCR, and the TCRdb table lists in-frame clones only, not all of them. Among more than 550,000 clones listed, approximately 85% were seen once. This same sample was also taken into another study, of human thymus T cells.

What was sequenced was thymocytes. The receptors stem from a girl under three years old with a congenital heart defect.

The chain has TRBV28 and TRBJ1-5; TRBD1 aligns across 10 bases. J gave up 5 bases and V 6 bases, and 4 bases lay outside the gene matches. The CDR3 loop spans 14 amino acids. Germline CDR1 and CDR2: MDHEN and SYDVKM. CDR3 DNA sequence: TGTGCCAGCAGCCTGGACAGGGGGGATCAGCCCCAGCATTTT. Residues: CASSLDRGDQPQHF.

The V gene is TRBV9, the J gene TRBJ1-1; D remains ambiguous. Germline loops: CDR1 SGDLS, CDR2 YYNGEE. The CDR3 has 14 amino acids. V dropped 1 base and J dropped 3 bases, with 10 bases sitting between them. The CDR3 loop reads CASSVLDCDTEAFF. CDR3 bases: TGTGCCAGCAGCGTATTGGACTGCGACACTGAAGCTTTCTTT.

This chain joins TRBV25-1 and TRBJ2-7; TRBD1 agrees at 7 bases. The germline CDR1 and CDR2 sequences are MGHDK and SYGVNS. The CDR3 covers 13 residues. V lost 3 bases, J lost 4 bases, and 3 bases stayed unmatched. For the CDR3, the DNA is TGTGCCAGCAGTGACCCGGACAGGTACGAGCAGTACTTC. Its protein is CASSDPDRYEQYF.

The chain carries TRBV7-9 and TRBJ1-2, with 9 bases aligning to TRBD1. V dropped 3 bases and J dropped 8; count of bases not matched to a gene: 7. Per the germline V gene, CDR1 is SEHNR and CDR2 is FQNEAQ (reference sequence). The CDR3 is 14 amino acids. This chain's CDR3 is CASSFSQGALGYTF. CDR3 in DNA: TGTGCCAGCAGCTTTTCACAGGGGGCATTGGGCTACACCTTC. The whole variable domain, filled in from reference TRBV7-9 and TRBJ1-2, reads DTGVSQNPRHKITKRGQNVTFRCDPISEHNRLYWYRQTLGQGPEFLTYFQNEAQLEKSRLLSDRFSAERPKGSFSTLEIQRTEQGDSAMYLCASSFSQGALGYTFGSGTRLTVV.

V usage is TRBV4-1 and J usage is TRBJ1-5, with TRBD1 identical over 7 bases. This CDR3 is 15 amino acids long. Per the germline V gene, CDR1 is MGHRA and CDR2 is YSYEKL. J gave up 5 bases and V 1 base, and 5 bases lay outside the gene matches. The CDR3 sequence is CASSQGDRPYQPQHF. The CDR3 nucleotides read TGCGCCAGCAGCCAAGGGGACAGACCCTATCAGCCCCAGCATTTT.

This sequence joins TRBV27 and TRBJ1-5, with a tentative D call TRBD1 (5 bases). The V end was cut by 4 bases, the J end by 2 bases, with 15 bases between. Per germline, CDR1 MNHEY and CDR2 SMNVEV (reference sequence). The CDR3 spans 16 residues. The CDR3 DNA sequence: TGTGCCAGCAGTTCCCACAGGTCAGGTGGCAATCAGCCCCAGCATTTT. Translation: CASSSHRSGGNQPQHF.

CDR3 in amino acids: CASRQGTSGSPLHF. DNA for the CDR3: TGTGCCAGCAGACAGGGGACCTCGGGTTCACCCCTCCACTTT. The rearrangement uses TRBV7-6 and TRBJ1-6; 7 nucleotides match TRBD1. The CDR3 contains 14 residues. Germline V CDR1 and CDR2: SGHVS, FNYEAQ. The junction had 8 bases not matched to a gene; V was cut back by 6 bases and J by 9 bases.

V gene TRBV11-2 combines with J gene TRBJ2-7; D gene uncertain. This CDR3 is 12 amino acids long. Germline assignment: CDR1 SGHAT and CDR2 FQNNGV. The V and J ends lost 0 bases and 6 bases respectively, with 6 bases between them. The CDR3 reads CASSLDQSEQYF. The CDR3 nucleotides read TGTGCCAGCAGCTTAGATCAGTCCGAGCAGTACTTC.

The chain links TRBV19 to TRBJ1-1; 11 nucleotides align to TRBD1. The V gene's germline CDR1 is LNHDA and CDR2 SQIVND (reference sequence). After removal of 0 bases from V and 4 bases from J, the junction contained 4 bases not matched to a gene. This CDR3 has 16 amino acids. Here the CDR3 reads CASSIETGQGGTEAFF. The CDR3 coding sequence is TGTGCCAGTAGTATAGAAACGGGACAGGGGGGCACTGAAGCTTTCTTT.

J is TRBJ1-1 and V is TRBV5-1; D call uncertain. The CDR3 covers 19 residues. Germline CDR1 and CDR2: SGHRS and YFSETQ. V shed 1 base and J shed 5 bases, with 27 bases lying between them. CDR3 sequence (DNA): TGCGCCAGCAGCTTGCATGGCGGCGGAAAAGACCTTCGTGGGACTGAAGCTTTCTTT. This encodes CASSLHGGGKDLRGTEAFF. Supplemented by reference TRBV5-1 and TRBJ1-1, the full variable domain reads KAGVTQTPRYLIKTRGQQVTLSCSPISGHRSVSWYQQTPGQGLQFLFEYFSETQRNKGNFPGRFSGRQFSNSRSEMNVSTLELGDSALYLCASSLHGGGKDLRGTEAFFGQGTRLTVV.

Here the CDR3 reads CASSPTGGPNSGANVLTF. CDR3 nucleotide sequence: TGTGCCAGCAGCCCTACGGGAGGCCCTAACTCTGGGGCCAACGTCCTGACTTTC. This sequence joins TRBV9 and TRBJ2-6, with 7 bases lining up with TRBD2. V trimming: 4 bases; J trimming: 0 bases; junction bases outside the gene matches: 10. The CDR3 extends over 18 amino acids. Germline loops: CDR1 SGDLS, CDR2 YYNGEE.

This chain links TRBV2 with TRBJ2-5; no reliable D call. The CDR3 extends over 13 amino acids. V was trimmed by 6 bases and J by 5 bases, leaving 13 bases between them. In germline, CDR1 is SNHLY, CDR2 FYNNEI. The DNA for the CDR3 is TGTGCCAGCAGCCGAGCCTCGATGGAGACCCAGTACTTC. The encoded protein is CASSRASMETQYF.

The rearrangement links TRBV4-3 to TRBJ1-5; tentatively, D is TRBD1 (6 bases). Deletions cut 0 bases from V and 0 bases from J, with 18 bases between. This CDR3 comprises 19 residues. Germline CDR1 and CDR2: LGHNA and YSLEER. The CDR3 reads CASSQEIKGQHYSNQPQHF. The CDR3 bases are TGCGCCAGCAGCCAAGAAATTAAAGGACAGCACTATAGCAATCAGCCCCAGCATTTT.

V usage is TRBV6-1 and J usage is TRBJ2-7, with 7 nucleotides matching TRBD1. The CDR3 totals 13 residues. Germline-derived CDR1 and CDR2 are MNHNS and SASEGT. Trimming took 5 bases from V and 6 from J; bases not matched to a gene: 7. CDR3 loop: CASSPTGPGEQYF. The DNA for the CDR3 is TGTGCCAGCAGTCCGACAGGGCCGGGCGAGCAGTACTTC.

The chain recombines TRBV14 with TRBJ2-4, with D tentatively TRBD1 (5 bases). The V and J ends lost 0 bases and 2 bases respectively, with 11 bases between them. The CDR3 length is 16 residues. From germline, CDR1 is SGHDN and CDR2 FVKESK. In DNA, the CDR3 is TGTGCCAGCAGCCAAGATAGGCAGGGCACCAAAAACATTCAGTACTTC. This gives the protein CASSQDRQGTKNIQYF.

The CDR3 DNA reads TGTGCCAGCAGCCGACGGTGGAGCTCCTACAATGAGCAGTTCTTC. Residues: CASSRRWSSYNEQFF. The chain employs TRBV27 and TRBJ2-1; no firm D call. V was trimmed by 6 bases and J by 0 bases, leaving 12 bases between them. CDR1 is MNHEY, CDR2 SMNVEV, per germline (reference sequence). The length of the CDR3 is 15 residues.

V is TRBV7-2 and J is TRBJ2-5, with D perhaps TRBD1 (5 bases). V lost 1 base and J lost 5, with 14 bases in between. This CDR3 has 15 amino acids. Germline V gene lookup returns CDR1 SGHTA and CDR2 FQGNSA. The CDR3 region is CASSLGRAKGETQYF. As DNA, the CDR3 is TGTGCCAGCAGCTTAGGGCGCGCTAAGGGGGAGACCCAGTACTTC.

The V call is TRBV5-8, the J call TRBJ1-4; D perhaps matches TRBD1 (6 bases). V gave up 3 bases and J gave up 8 bases, with 20 bases separating them. Germline CDR1 reads SGHTS; CDR2 reads YDEGEE. The CDR3 extends over 16 amino acids. CDR3 loop: CASSSKPGAQCEKLFF. The CDR3 coding sequence is TGTGCCAGCAGCTCTAAACCAGGGGCCCAGTGCGAAAAACTGTTTTTT.

This clone was counted a single time. This chain uses TRBV30 with TRBJ1-2, with D uncertain. The V and J ends lost 4 bases and 9 bases respectively, with 15 bases between them. CDR1 is GTSNPN and CDR2 is SVGIG in the germline V gene (reference sequence). The CDR3 contains 12 residues. The CDR3 DNA sequence: TGTGCCTGGATTTACCAGGCCGCGCGCTACACCTTC. Amino acid sequence: CAWIYQAARYTF. Combining the CDR3 with reference TRBV30 and TRBJ1-2 gives the whole variable domain SQTIHQWPATLVQPVGSPLSLECTVEGTSNPNLYWYRQAAGRGLQLLFYSVGIGQISSEVPQNLSASRPQDRQFILSSKKLLLSDSGFYLCAWIYQAARYTFGSGTRLTVV.

This chain connects TRBV9 to TRBJ1-2; TRBD1 might be the D (6 bases). Germline V gene lookup returns CDR1 SGDLS and CDR2 YYNGEE. This CDR3 contains 17 residues. Trimming removed 0 bases at V and 3 bases at J, with 18 bases between. CDR3 DNA sequence: TGTGCCAGCAGCGTAGGGGCTCGGGGGGGCATGCACTATGGCTACACCTTC. This encodes CASSVGARGGMHYGYTF.

This chain uses TRBV10-1 with TRBJ2-1, with 14 bases fitting TRBD2. This CDR3 spans 19 amino acids. The V and J ends lost 0 bases and 7 bases, in that order; junction bases with no gene match: 11. CDR1 WNHNN and CDR2 SYGVQD come from the germline V gene (reference sequence). The CDR3 region has the DNA TGCGCCAGCAGTGAGTCCCCCGCTCCGACTAGCGGGGGGGCTAATGAGCAGTTCTTC. Its translation is CASSESPAPTSGGANEQFF.

This chain connects TRBV2 to TRBJ1-2; 10 bases align to TRBD1. The CDR3 length is 15 residues. V lost 7 bases to trimming and J lost 5 bases; unmatched junction nucleotides: 10. The germline V gene encodes CDR1 SNHLY and CDR2 FYNNEI. The CDR3 DNA reads TGTGCCAGCAATCCGGGACAGGGGACTTTTTATGGCTACACCTTC. Translation gives CASNPGQGTFYGYTF. The entire variable domain, with the rest obtained from reference TRBV2 and TRBJ1-2, is as follows: EPEVTQTPSHQVTQMGQEVILRCVPISNHLYFYWYRQILGQKVEFLVSFYNNEISEKSEIFDDQFSVERPDGSNFTLKIRSTKLEDSAMYFCASNPGQGTFYGYTFGSGTRLTVV.

The rearrangement joins TRBV9 to TRBJ2-1; 8 bases fit TRBD1. The CDR3 totals 14 residues. CDR1 SGDLS and CDR2 YYNGEE come from the germline V gene. J lost 8 bases, V lost 2 bases, and 6 bases had no gene match. The CDR3 loop is CASSVDRERDEQFF. Here the CDR3 DNA reads TGTGCCAGCAGCGTGGACAGGGAGCGCGATGAGCAGTTCTTC.

This sequence joins TRBV18 and TRBJ1-6, with 9 bases lining up with TRBD1. Germline CDR1 KGHSH, CDR2 LQKENI. With 4 bases clipped from V and 1 base from J, the junction kept 5 bases outside the gene matches. The CDR3 runs 17 residues. Here the CDR3 reads CASSRRTGESYNSPLHF. Here the CDR3 DNA reads TGTGCCAGCTCACGTAGGACAGGGGAATCCTATAATTCACCCCTCCACTTT.

This clone was seen once. The junction and the germline gene differ at one end; a read error may be behind it. Other DNA sequences from this sample encode an identical CDR3 as well. The V call is TRBV9, the J call TRBJ1-6; tentatively, D is TRBD1 (5 bases). The CDR3 has 15 amino acids. Germline V lookup: CDR1 SGDLS, CDR2 YYNGEE. The CDR3 reads CASSVGGRANSPLHF. DNA for the CDR3: TGTGCCAGCAGCGTAGGTGGCAGGGCGAATTCCCCCCTCCACTTT.

The chain employs TRBV13 and TRBJ2-3; D might be TRBD2 (6 bases). Germline V lookup: CDR1 PRHDT, CDR2 FYEKMQ (reference sequence). V gave up 1 base and J gave up 2 bases, with 10 bases separating them. This CDR3 has 15 residues. In DNA, the CDR3 is TGTGCCAGCAGCTTAGAAGGACTATCCACAGATACGCAGTATTTT. This encodes CASSLEGLSTDTQYF.

This chain links TRBV7-6 with TRBJ2-5; D is uncertain. The germline CDR1 and CDR2 sequences are SGHVS and FNYEAQ. The CDR3 is made up of 14 amino acids. The V and J ends lost 1 base and 1 base respectively, with 7 bases between them. CDR3 sequence reads: CASSLGALQETQYF. The CDR3 DNA sequence: TGTGCCAGCAGCTTAGGGGCACTCCAAGAGACCCAGTACTTC. Variable domain in full (rest from reference TRBV7-6 and TRBJ2-5): GAGVSQSPRYKVTKRGQDVALRCDPISGHVSLYWYRQALGQGPEFLTYFNYEAQQDKSGLPNDRFSAERPEGSISTLTIQRTEQRDSAMYRCASSLGALQETQYFGPGTRLLVL.